Following are 8 T cell receptor beta chains from one sample sequenced in a study of T-cell memory formation after mild COVID-19. TCRdb reprocessed the 5' RACE reads via MiXCR and lists one record per CDR3 protein. The sample consists of 350,000 to 550,000 distinct CDR3 sequences, approximately 19% of them appearing once. The sequenced sample consisted of PBMCs or a T cell subset sorted from them (not recorded which). The receptors here all came from a man younger than 35 who had mild COVID-19 (a few samples of this study predate the infection). Cell type and time point are not known.

This chain connects TRBV29-1 to TRBJ1-1; the D is unclear. This CDR3 spans 13 amino acids. V shed 5 bases and J shed 4 bases, with 14 bases lying between them. Germline CDR1 and CDR2: SQVTM and ANQGSEA. CDR3 nucleotides: TGCAGCGTTAAATTTAGGCTAATCACTGAAGCTTTCTTT. Amino acid sequence: CSVKFRLITEAFF. Filled out from reference TRBV29-1 and TRBJ1-1, the complete variable domain reads SAVISQKPSRDICQRGTSLTIQCQVDSQVTMMFWYRQQPGQSLTLIATANQGSEATYESGFVIDKFPISRPNLTFSTLTVSNMSPEDSSIYLCSVKFRLITEAFFGQGTRLTVV.

The CDR3 sequence: CANRGSPYEQYF. CDR3 bases: TGTGCCAACCGGGGTAGCCCCTACGAGCAGTACTTC. The J gene is TRBJ2-7, the V gene TRBV6-4; TRBD2 might be the D (5 bases). The CDR3 consists of 12 residues. The germline V gene has CDR1 MRHNA and CDR2 SNTAGT. Between the trimmed V and J ends, which lost 10 bases and 2 bases, there was a span of 12 bases.

The chain couples TRBV20-1 to TRBJ2-5, with no clear D. Germline V gives CDR1 DFQATT, CDR2 SNEGSKA (reference sequence). The V gene lost 1 base and the J gene lost 6 bases, with 9 bases spanning the gap. This CDR3 region has 12 residues. CDR3 sequence reads: CSARGRAQTQYF. The CDR3 nucleotides read TGCAGTGCTAGAGGACGGGCGCAGACCCAGTACTTC.

This clonotype has more than one count but fewer than ten. The chain recombines TRBV20-1 with TRBJ2-7, with TRBD2 matching over 9 bases. Trimming took 3 bases from V and 6 from J; bases not matched to a gene: 9. Germline loops: CDR1 DFQATT, CDR2 SNEGSKA (reference sequence). The CDR3 contains 14 residues. CDR3 nucleotide sequence: TGCAGTGCTAGCGCGGGAGGGGTTCCAGGCGAGCAGTACTTC. It codes for CSASAGGVPGEQYF.

In its sample, this clonotype was seen many times. The gene calls are TRBV7-2 and TRBJ1-3; the D gene is possibly TRBD1 (5 bases). Trimming took off 2 bases at V and 8 bases at J, with 10 bases between the two ends. CDR1 is SGHTA and CDR2 is FQGNSA in the germline V gene. The CDR3 totals 13 residues. The CDR3 sequence is CASSLNAGDTIYF. CDR3 coding DNA: TGTGCCAGCAGCTTAAATGCGGGGGACACCATATATTTT.

The rearrangement links TRBV25-1 to TRBJ2-5; D tentatively fits TRBD1 or TRBD2 (5 bases each). The germline V gene encodes CDR1 MGHDK and CDR2 SYGVNS. The V and J ends lost 7 bases and 1 base respectively, with 16 bases between them. This CDR3 is 15 amino acids long. CDR3 sequence (DNA): TGTGCCAGCACCGGGGCAGGCTCCATCCAAGAGACCCAGTACTTC. Translation: CASTGAGSIQETQYF.

The CDR3 DNA sequence: TGTGCCAGCGCCTTCGGGGGGCAAGAGACCCAGTACTTC. This sequence encodes CASAFGGQETQYF. This chain connects TRBV6-2 or TRBV6-3 to TRBJ2-5; TRBD2 matches 7 bases. V was clipped by 8 bases and J by 2 bases; unmatched bases: 5. Germline V gene data show CDR1 as MNHEY and CDR2 as SVGEGT. This CDR3 spans 13 amino acids.

This clonotype was recorded a few times. The chain is built from TRBV7-9 and TRBJ1-4, with D perhaps matching TRBD1 (6 bases). The ends were cut back, 7 bases at V and 8 bases at J, with 14 bases in the middle. CDR1 is SEHNR, CDR2 FQNEAQ, per germline (reference sequence). The CDR3 consists of 13 residues. The CDR3 region has the DNA TGTGCCAGCAACCGAGGGGGGTCAGAAAAACTGTTTTTT. Translation: CASNRGGSEKLFF.